The T cell receptor (beta chain) under discussion was sequenced for a study of identical twins. TCRdb analysed the 5' RACE reads with MiXCR anew, one entry per CDR3 protein. Of just over 450,000 distinct CDR3 sequences detected, 13% to 15% appear once; the ten largest clones hold roughly 0.5%. With respect to this clonotype: What it binds is unknown.

Everyone who gave samples was a healthy Caucasian. The CDR3 length is 16 residues. The germline V gene has CDR1 MDHEN and CDR2 SYDVKM. Trimming shortened V by 3 bases and J by 8 bases, and 20 bases separated the two germline ends. Regarding the study as a whole: Some out-of-frame alpha sequences were shared by twins, and these showed excess low generation probability.

This sample also appeared in a second study, on yellow fever vaccine responses in identical twins.

Material for sequencing was CD4+ T cells sorted from blood. J is TRBJ2-1 and V is TRBV28, with D perhaps TRBD2 (7 bases). This clonotype was sampled from a woman younger than 35 in good health. CDR3 DNA sequence: TGTGCCAGCAGTTTCCCAGGGAGGGGGGTAAGGGATGAGCAGTTCTTC. The encoded protein is CASSFPGRGVRDEQFF. Combining the CDR3 with reference TRBV28 and TRBJ2-1 gives the whole variable domain DVKVTQSSRYLVKRTGEKVFLECVQDMDHENMFWYRQDPGLGLRLIYFSYDVKMKEKGDIPEGYSVSREKKERFSLILESASTNQTSMYLCASSFPGRGVRDEQFFGPGTRLTVL.